This TCR beta chain stems from a study of blood T cells in healthy people across ages. General study results and limits: Roughly linear declines in TCR beta diversity per million T cells occurred with age.

With a J-beta primer mix and a sample-barcoded 5' primer, a second PCR ran about 6 to 11 cycles. CDR3-containing paired-end reads numbered at least 3 million in each sample. TCRdb re-derived calls from the 5' RACE reads in MiXCR, one entry per CDR3 protein. The sample has 700,000 to 1,000,000 distinct CDR3 sequences; more than 40% are singletons. Germline lookup yields CDR1 MNHEY and CDR2 SMNVEV (reference sequence). The CDR3 is 13 amino acids. The germline V and J ends were trimmed by 6 bases and 6 bases, with 14 bases remaining between them. As concerns this clonotype: Its specificity is not known.

The chain carries TRBV27 and TRBJ1-2; the D gene is possibly TRBD1 (5 bases). The clonotype was recovered from a man between 60 and 70 years old in good health. Sequenced sample: blood. DNA of the CDR3: TGTGCCAGCAGCACCAGGGTTGGGGATGGCTACACCTTC. Residues: CASSTRVGDGYTF.